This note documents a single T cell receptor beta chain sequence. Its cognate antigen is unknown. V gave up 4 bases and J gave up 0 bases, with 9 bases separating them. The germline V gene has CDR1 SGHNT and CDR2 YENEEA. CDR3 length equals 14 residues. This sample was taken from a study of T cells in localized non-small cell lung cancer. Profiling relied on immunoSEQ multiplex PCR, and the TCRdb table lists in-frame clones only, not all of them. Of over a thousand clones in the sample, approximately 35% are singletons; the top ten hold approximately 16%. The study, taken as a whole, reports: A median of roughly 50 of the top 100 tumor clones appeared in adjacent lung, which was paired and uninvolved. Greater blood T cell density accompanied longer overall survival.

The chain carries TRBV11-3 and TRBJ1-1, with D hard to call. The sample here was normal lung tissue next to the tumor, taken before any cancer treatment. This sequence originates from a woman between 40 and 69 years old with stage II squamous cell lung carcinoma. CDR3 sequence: CASSSGRMNTEAFF. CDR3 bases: TGTGCCAGCAGCTCGGGTAGAATGAACACTGAAGCTTTCTTT.